The clone carrying this TCR beta chain was observed a single time. These data are taken from a study of T cell repertoires in MIS-A myocarditis. Trimming took off 5 bases at V and 3 bases at J, with 14 bases between the two ends. The CDR3 is 14 amino acids. Germline CDR1 reads SGHDT; CDR2 reads YYEEEE. Profiling relied on immunoSEQ multiplex PCR, and the TCRdb table lists in-frame clones only, not all of them. The data show 14,000 to 15,000 clones, around 70% seen once. The clonotype comes from a man between 18 and 29 years old with fulminant myocarditis from multisystem inflammatory syndrome in adults (MIS-A) after COVID-19. Source material: left ventricle heart tissue obtained at autopsy. This chain links TRBV5-6 with TRBJ2-5; no clear D gene. CDR3 sequence reads: CASRYRTQEETQYF. CDR3 in DNA: TGTGCCAGCAGATATCGTACGCAGGAAGAGACCCAGTACTTC. Complete variable domain (other parts from reference TRBV5-6 and TRBJ2-5): DAGVTQSPTHLIKTRGQQVTLRCSPKSGHDTVSWYQQALGQGPQFIFQYYEEEERQRGNFPDRFSGHQFPNYSSELNVNALLLGDSALYLCASRYRTQEETQYFGPGTRLLVL.